This passage covers 26 T cell receptor beta chains from one sample sequenced in a study of blood T cell repertoires in COVID-19. Sequencing used immunoSEQ multiplex PCR; TCRdb keeps in-frame clones, though not all of them. This sample carries around 300,000 clones, around 89% of them seen once, and the ten largest clones take less than 2%. The sequenced sample was PBMCs or T cells enriched from blood (not recorded which). These receptors all come from a woman aged 18-29 years with acute COVID-19.

The V and J genes are TRBV10-3 and TRBJ2-1; 8 nucleotides agree with TRBD2. Germline CDR1 ENHRY, CDR2 SYGVKD. The V segment lost 4 bases and the J segment 7 bases; nucleotides outside the gene matches: 3. The CDR3 runs to 13 residues. This CDR3 reads CAISGLARNEQFF. As DNA, the CDR3 is TGTGCCATCAGTGGACTAGCGAGGAATGAGCAGTTCTTC.

CDR3 region: CASSEKPYSNQPQHF. The CDR3, as DNA: TGTGCCAGCAGTGAAAAGCCTTATAGCAATCAGCCCCAGCATTTT. The chain uses TRBV6-1 and TRBJ1-5; unclear D gene. CDR1 is MNHNS and CDR2 is SASEGT in the germline V gene. The CDR3 consists of 15 residues. Trimming left V 2 bases short and J 0 bases short, with 8 bases between.

The J gene is TRBJ2-2, the V gene TRBV28; D is unclear. CDR1 and CDR2 (germline): MDHEN, SYDVKM. This CDR3 contains 13 residues. The V and J ends lost 4 bases and 1 base respectively, with 4 bases between them. The CDR3 reads CASSSLNTGELFF. The CDR3 region has the DNA TGTGCCAGCAGTTCACTGAACACCGGGGAGCTGTTTTTT.

This rearrangement joins TRBV5-1 to TRBJ1-3, with a weak D call TRBD1 (6 bases). The germline V gene has CDR1 SGHRS and CDR2 YFSETQ. V lost 4 bases and J 4 bases, leaving 9 bases between the germline ends. There are 13 residues in the CDR3. The CDR3 bases are TGCGCCAGCAGCGGACAGACAGGAAACACCATATATTTT. Encoded protein: CASSGQTGNTIYF. Complete variable domain (other parts from reference TRBV5-1 and TRBJ1-3): KAGVTQTPRYLIKTRGQQVTLSCSPISGHRSVSWYQQTPGQGLQFLFEYFSETQRNKGNFPGRFSGRQFSNSRSEMNVSTLELGDSALYLCASSGQTGNTIYFGEGSWLTVV.

In regard to this clone: Other nucleotide sequences from this sample produce the same CDR3. V and J are TRBV27 and TRBJ1-2; the D is unclear. The V end lost 3 bases, the J end lost 4 bases, and 9 bases lay between the germline ends. Germline V lookup: CDR1 MNHEY, CDR2 SMNVEV (reference sequence). The CDR3 totals 13 residues. Written as DNA, the CDR3 is TGTGCCAGCAGTTTGGAGGGTTCCTATGGCTACACCTTC. This encodes CASSLEGSYGYTF.

The chain links TRBV5-1 to TRBJ2-1; TRBD1 might be the D (6 bases). Germline V gene sequence: CDR1 SGHRS, CDR2 YFSETQ. Trimming removed 5 bases from V and 1 base from J, with 13 bases in between. There are 15 residues in the CDR3. The CDR3 spells CASSQGTHSYNEQFF. CDR3 sequence (DNA): TGCGCCAGCAGTCAGGGGACGCATTCCTACAATGAGCAGTTCTTC.

The V call is TRBV6-5, the J call TRBJ1-4; D unresolved. V was pared by 2 bases and J by 7 bases, with 11 bases between. This CDR3 has 14 residues. Per germline, CDR1 MNHEY and CDR2 SVGAGI. CDR3 loop: CASSYVSVTEKLFF. The CDR3 region has the DNA TGTGCCAGCAGTTACGTTAGCGTGACTGAAAAACTGTTTTTT.

J is TRBJ1-5 and V is TRBV4-1, with TRBD1 as a possible D gene (5 bases). CDR3 size: 16 residues. The V gene lost 3 bases and the J gene lost 2 bases, with 14 bases spanning the gap. Germline CDR1 and CDR2: MGHRA and YSYEKL. For the CDR3, the DNA is TGCGCCAGCAGCCAGGAATCAGGGTGGGGCAATCAGCCCCAGCATTTT. Its protein product is CASSQESGWGNQPQHF.

Only one count was recorded for this clone. The CDR3 sequence: CASSYEKSGKETQYF. The CDR3 DNA reads as TGTGCCAGCAGTTACGAAAAGTCGGGGAAGGAGACCCAGTACTTC. The V gene is TRBV6-2 or TRBV6-3, the J gene TRBJ2-5; the D gene is possibly TRBD2 (5 bases). V was cut by 2 bases and J by 5 bases, with 15 bases left in between. Per germline, CDR1 MNHEY and CDR2 SVGEGT. This CDR3 is built from 15 residues.

Remarks on this clone: Different DNA sequences within this sample yield the same CDR3. This chain connects TRBV11-3 to TRBJ2-1, with 7 bases fitting TRBD2. The CDR3 is 13 amino acids. Germline V gene data show CDR1 as SGHNT and CDR2 as YENEEA. V was clipped by 5 bases and J by 7 bases; unmatched bases: 5. The CDR3 sequence: CASSLTSVNEQFF. As DNA, the CDR3 is TGTGCCAGCAGCCTTACTAGCGTAAATGAGCAGTTCTTC.

V and J are TRBV27 and TRBJ2-1, with 9 bases lining up with TRBD2. Germline-derived CDR1 and CDR2 are MNHEY and SMNVEV (reference sequence). The CDR3 totals 15 residues. With V trimmed by 5 bases and J by 5 bases, 7 bases remained unmatched. The CDR3 sequence is CASSPSGGRDNEQFF. The CDR3 DNA follows: TGTGCCAGCAGTCCCTCGGGCGGGAGGGACAATGAGCAGTTCTTC.

The V and J genes are TRBV28 and TRBJ2-1; 10 bases match TRBD2. With V trimmed by 3 bases and J by 8 bases, 7 bases remained unmatched. In germline, CDR1 is MDHEN, CDR2 SYDVKM. The CDR3 covers 15 residues. Here the CDR3 DNA reads TGTGCCAGCAGTTTTCCAAGCGGGAGGGCCTATGAGCAGTTCTTC. The encoded protein is CASSFPSGRAYEQFF. Filled out from reference TRBV28 and TRBJ2-1, the complete variable domain reads DVKVTQSSRYLVKRTGEKVFLECVQDMDHENMFWYRQDPGLGLRLIYFSYDVKMKEKGDIPEGYSVSREKKERFSLILESASTNQTSMYLCASSFPSGRAYEQFFGPGTRLTVL.

The CDR3 sequence is CSVTGNRDLYFTEAFF. The CDR3 DNA reads TGCAGCGTTACCGGGAACAGGGACCTCTACTTTACTGAAGCTTTCTTT. The chain recombines TRBV29-1 with TRBJ1-1; D possibly corresponds to TRBD1 (6 bases). CDR3 size: 16 residues. Germline values: CDR1 SQVTM, CDR2 ANQGSEA. The V gene lost 5 bases and the J gene lost 5 bases, with 24 bases spanning the gap. Variable domain in full (rest from reference TRBV29-1 and TRBJ1-1): SAVISQKPSRDICQRGTSLTIQCQVDSQVTMMFWYRQQPGQSLTLIATANQGSEATYESGFVIDKFPISRPNLTFSTLTVSNMSPEDSSIYLCSVTGNRDLYFTEAFFGQGTRLTVV.

V gene TRBV4-2 combines with J gene TRBJ2-5; 9 bases align to TRBD1. With 3 bases clipped from V and 5 bases from J, the junction kept 4 bases outside the gene matches. The germline gives CDR1 LGHNA, CDR2 YNFKEQ. The CDR3 is made up of 14 amino acids. The CDR3, as DNA: TGTGCCAGCAGCCAGCACAGGGGGCTGGAGACCCAGTACTTC. Amino acid sequence: CASSQHRGLETQYF.

The rearrangement uses TRBV7-8 and TRBJ2-3; TRBD2 matches 13 bases. Germline V gene data show CDR1 as SGHVS and CDR2 as FQNEAQ. This CDR3 is 16 amino acids long. With V trimmed by 5 bases and J by 3 bases, 5 bases remained unmatched. Here the CDR3 reads CASSRVLAGGTDTQYF. The CDR3 region has the DNA TGTGCCAGCAGCAGAGTACTAGCGGGAGGGACAGATACGCAGTATTTT. Filled out from reference TRBV7-8 and TRBJ2-3, the complete variable domain reads GAGVSQSPRYKVAKRGQDVALRCDPISGHVSLFWYQQALGQGPEFLTYFQNEAQLDKSGLPSDRFFAERPEGSVSTLKIQRTQQEDSAVYLCASSRVLAGGTDTQYFGPGTRLTVL.

The chain links TRBV12-5 to TRBJ1-3, with TRBD1 as a possible D gene (6 bases). Germline V gene data show CDR1 as LGHNT and CDR2 as FRNRAP. CDR3 length: 15 residues. V gave up 4 bases and J gave up 1 base, with 11 bases separating them. CDR3 sequence reads: CASGSLDRSGNTIYF. CDR3 DNA sequence: TGTGCTAGTGGTTCCCTCGACAGGTCTGGAAACACCATATATTTT.

CDR3: CASSPGTGGNQPQHF. In DNA form, the CDR3 reads TGTGCCAGCAGCCCTGGGACAGGGGGAAATCAGCCCCAGCATTTT. V gene TRBV9 combines with J gene TRBJ1-5; 11 bases are shared with TRBD1. V shed 4 bases, J shed 4 bases, and the junction held 4 bases outside the gene matches. Germline-derived CDR1 and CDR2 are SGDLS and YYNGEE. The CDR3 totals 15 residues.

The chain uses TRBV5-8 and TRBJ1-5, with D tentatively TRBD1 (5 bases). V shed 4 bases and J shed 4 bases, with 18 bases lying between them. The CDR3 loop spans 16 amino acids. CDR1 SGHTS and CDR2 YDEGEE come from the germline V gene. The CDR3 DNA follows: TGTGCCAGCAGCCGGGGGACTCATATAGGGAATCAGCCCCAGCATTTT. Translating it yields CASSRGTHIGNQPQHF.

The genes are TRBV12-5 and TRBJ2-5, with 9 bases identical to TRBD1. V was pared by 5 bases and J by 5 bases, with 6 bases of the junction left unmatched. Germline V CDR1 and CDR2: LGHNT, FRNRAP. The CDR3 has 14 amino acids. The CDR3 loop reads CASGTGQGSETQYF. DNA for the CDR3: TGTGCTAGTGGTACGGGACAGGGAAGCGAGACCCAGTACTTC.

This sequence joins TRBV5-1 and TRBJ1-2; D is uncertain. The CDR3 has 15 residues. CDR1 is SGHRS and CDR2 is YFSETQ in the germline V gene. Deletions cut 0 bases from V and 5 bases from J, with 14 bases between. CDR3 region: CASSLAGLGEYGYTF. The CDR3 DNA reads as TGCGCCAGCAGCTTGGCGGGTTTGGGAGAATATGGCTACACCTTC.

The chain combines TRBV7-2 with TRBJ2-7; 8 nucleotides match TRBD1. V lost 1 base and J lost 3; bases outside the gene matches: 5. This CDR3 is 15 amino acids long. CDR1 is SGHTA, CDR2 FQGNSA, per germline. The CDR3 nucleotides are TGTGCCAGCAGCTTAGGGACAGGGCTCATCTACGAGCAGTACTTC. Encoded protein: CASSLGTGLIYEQYF. Drawing the rest from reference TRBV7-2 and TRBJ2-7, the complete variable domain is GAGVSQSPSNKVTEKGKDVELRCDPISGHTALYWYRQSLGQGLEFLIYFQGNSAPDKSGLPSDRFSAERTGGSVSTLTIQRTQQEDSAVYLCASSLGTGLIYEQYFGPGTRLTVT.

This chain joins TRBV4-1 and TRBJ2-2; 16 bases are shared with TRBD2. Germline CDR1 is MGHRA and CDR2 is YSYEKL. The CDR3 is 20 amino acids. After removal of 3 bases from V and 5 bases from J, the junction contained 12 bases not matched to a gene. This CDR3 is CASSHPGLAGGPGRTGELFF. In DNA form, the CDR3 reads TGCGCCAGCAGCCACCCGGGACTAGCGGGAGGGCCGGGTCGGACCGGGGAGCTGTTTTTT.

The gene calls are TRBV30 and TRBJ1-6; no reliable D call. The V end lost 3 bases, the J end lost 7 bases, and 19 bases lay between the germline ends. CDR1 and CDR2 from the germline V gene are GTSNPN and SVGIG (reference sequence). CDR3 size: 16 residues. In DNA, the CDR3 is TGTGCCTGGAGGGTCCCAGTTTCGCAGTGGAATTCACCCCTCCACTTT. The encoded protein is CAWRVPVSQWNSPLHF.

The V and J genes are TRBV11-2 and TRBJ1-2; 7 nucleotides agree with TRBD1. CDR1 and CDR2 (germline): SGHAT, FQNNGV. This CDR3 is 14 amino acids long. J gave up 2 bases and V 4 bases, and 4 bases lay outside the gene matches. The CDR3, as DNA: TGTGCCAGCAGCTCCCTGACAGGGAACTATGGCTACACCTTC. The encoded protein is CASSSLTGNYGYTF.

This chain links TRBV5-5 with TRBJ1-4; 7 nucleotides agree with TRBD1. The CDR3 has 14 residues. The ends lost 3 bases at V and 7 bases at J; junction bases unmatched: 6. The germline V gene encodes CDR1 SGHKS and CDR2 YYEKEE (reference sequence). The CDR3 nucleotides are TGTGCCAGCAGCTCCCTGCCAGGGGGTGAAAAACTGTTTTTT. Translation: CASSSLPGGEKLFF.

This chain joins TRBV6-5 and TRBJ1-5; TRBD1 is a possible D gene (5 bases). The CDR3 runs 13 residues. With 5 bases removed from V and 7 bases from J, the gap between germline ends came to 12 bases. Germline CDR1 is MNHEY and CDR2 is SVGAGI. Written as DNA, the CDR3 is TGTGCCAGCAGTCCCCGGGGGGGGCAGCCCCAGCATTTT. It encodes CASSPRGGQPQHF.